Below, one T cell receptor (beta chain) is given with its context. The antigen is not known. This sample is drawn from a study of shared clonotypes between healthy human individuals. Study findings and constraints: Blood was the only sampled material, and tissue repertoires likely differ. Between a few donors, naive CD4 clonotypes were shared at a level of around 5.2%.

Sequencing was performed with immunoSEQ multiplex PCR; in TCRdb, only in-frame clones are kept and a portion is missing. The sample shows 2 million or so clones, 85% to 95% of them seen only once. A split of CD4+ cells into CD45RA+ naive and CD45RA-negative memory subsets was performed. The sequence was obtained from a young man in good health. The sample taken for sequencing was naive CD4+ T cells sorted from blood. Subset denoted: CD45RA+ positively selected.

The CDR3 DNA reads as TGTGCCAGCACCAGACAGAGGACCGAGCAGTACTTC. This sequence encodes CASTRQRTEQYF. This rearrangement joins TRBV28 to TRBJ2-7, with D perhaps matching TRBD1 (5 bases). Trimming took off 7 bases at V and 6 bases at J, with 13 bases between the two ends. This CDR3 is 12 amino acids long. The germline gives CDR1 MDHEN, CDR2 SYDVKM.